Sequencing of this TCR beta chain was carried out in a study of CD4 and CD8 cells across lung adenocarcinoma regions (dated by TCRdb to 2016 to 2019). A note on the overall study: The study compared tumor centers with tumor margins to examine intratumor heterogeneity of the T cell receptor repertoire.

Taken from the germline V gene (reference sequence), the CDR1 and CDR2 loops are SSHAT and FNYEAQ. The CDR3 covers 13 residues, taking in both the cysteine and the phenylalanine. Kept here is only the CDR3 DNA, which spans 39 bases and is read in frame from base 1. The library relied on PCR. Sequencing was performed on a HiSeq X Ten. TCRdb cleaned the public reads at Q25 with fastp, built clones with MiXCR and kept in-frame beta chains. Here each entry gathers all rows of one CDR3 protein and keeps the most common genes and DNA. For this sample there are more than 9,000 distinct CDR3 sequences; 40% to 60% appear just once. The ten largest account for 30% to 40% of the sample. The donors were patients who had localized lung adenocarcinoma, which is a subtype of non-small cell lung cancer. These samples came from the margins of localized lung adenocarcinomas. For TCR repertoire analysis, CD8+ T cells from tumor tissue were profiled apart from CD4+ T cells.

Comments on this clonotype: This receptor's antigen is unknown. One end of the junction does not line up with germline, which may come from a read error.

This TCR came from a male donor with lung adenocarcinoma. The CD4 and CD8 labels of this study may be unreliable. The sequencing sample was made of CD8+ T cells from the margin of a lung tumor. The cell subset or site label of this sample denotes: tumor margin region. This sequence uses TRBV7-7 and TRBJ2-5; a tentative D call is TRBD1 (6 bases match). The nucleotide sequence is TGTGCTAGCACCCACGGGACACTGGAGACCCAGTACTTC. The resulting protein is CASTHGTLETQYF.